This T cell receptor beta chain was documented in a study of blood T cell repertoires in COVID-19. Whole-study context: Italy, Spain and the United States were the sources of the convalescent and acute COVID-19 samples. T cells, B-cell-depleted T cells, or PBMCs provided the cDNA or gDNA that served as material.

CDR1 is MDHEN, CDR2 SYDVKM, per germline. Trimming stripped 5 bases from V and 2 bases from J, with 12 bases between. The length of the CDR3 is 14 residues. Only in-frame clones appear in the TCRdb table, and some are missing; sequencing was by immunoSEQ multiplex PCR. The sample lists about 36,000 clones, about 74% occurring once. The V gene is TRBV28, the J gene TRBJ1-2; possible D gene TRBD1, 6 bases. The receptor comes from a man aged 60 to 75 with active COVID-19. The sample was peripheral blood. The CDR3 DNA reads as TGTGCCAGCAGTGCAGGGGCAACCAACTATGGCTACACCTTC. Translation: CASSAGATNYGYTF.